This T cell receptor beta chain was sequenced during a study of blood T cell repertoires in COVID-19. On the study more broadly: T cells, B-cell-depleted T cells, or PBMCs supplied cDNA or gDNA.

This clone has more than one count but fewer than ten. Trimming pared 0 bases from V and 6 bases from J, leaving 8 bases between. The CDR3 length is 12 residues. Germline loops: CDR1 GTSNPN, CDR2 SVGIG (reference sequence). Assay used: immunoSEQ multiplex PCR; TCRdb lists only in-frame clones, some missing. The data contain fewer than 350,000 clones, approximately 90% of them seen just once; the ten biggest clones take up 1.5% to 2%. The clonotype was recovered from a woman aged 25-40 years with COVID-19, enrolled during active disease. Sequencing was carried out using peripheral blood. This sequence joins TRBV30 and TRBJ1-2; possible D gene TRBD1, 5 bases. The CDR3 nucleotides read TGTGCCTGGAGTGTACAGGTGGATGGCTACACCTTC. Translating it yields CAWSVQVDGYTF.